This TCR beta chain was sequenced for a study of control samples from healthy donors and cancer patients. Germline V CDR1 and CDR2: SNHLY, FYNNEI. This CDR3 is 13 amino acids long. Trimming removed 8 bases from V and 10 bases from J, with 15 bases in between. Using immunoSEQ multiplex PCR, the repertoire was profiled, and TCRdb retains in-frame clones only, with some absent. The repertoire holds 130,000 to 150,000 clones, with over 85% as singletons. Sequences were obtained from blood. The clonotype originates from a man younger than 30 in good health. The chain combines TRBV2 with TRBJ1-6; TRBD1 is a possible D gene (5 bases). CDR3 nucleotide sequence: TGTGCCAGCCGTCCTTTCAGGGACTCACCCCTCCACTTT. Residues: CASRPFRDSPLHF.